Below, one T cell receptor (beta chain) is given with its context. The sample belongs to a study of cytomegalovirus exposure and HLA in healthy donors. With 60 Vbeta and 13 Jbeta primers, the PCR was carried out. The assay was immunoSEQ multiplex PCR, and TCRdb's table has in-frame clones only and misses some. The table shows under 200,000 clones, with 60% to 85% occurring only once. Germline loops: CDR1 MNHEY, CDR2 SVGAGI. The CDR3 loop spans 15 amino acids. The ends lost 2 bases at V and 10 bases at J; junction bases unmatched: 6. The chain is built from TRBV6-5 and TRBJ1-6, with 9 bases fitting TRBD1. This sequence was found in a man between 45 and 60 years old in good health and CMV-seropositive. Sequencing was performed on PBMCs. The CDR3: CASSYETGGRSPLHF. The CDR3 coding sequence is TGTGCCAGCAGTTACGAAACAGGGGGCAGGTCACCCCTCCACTTT.